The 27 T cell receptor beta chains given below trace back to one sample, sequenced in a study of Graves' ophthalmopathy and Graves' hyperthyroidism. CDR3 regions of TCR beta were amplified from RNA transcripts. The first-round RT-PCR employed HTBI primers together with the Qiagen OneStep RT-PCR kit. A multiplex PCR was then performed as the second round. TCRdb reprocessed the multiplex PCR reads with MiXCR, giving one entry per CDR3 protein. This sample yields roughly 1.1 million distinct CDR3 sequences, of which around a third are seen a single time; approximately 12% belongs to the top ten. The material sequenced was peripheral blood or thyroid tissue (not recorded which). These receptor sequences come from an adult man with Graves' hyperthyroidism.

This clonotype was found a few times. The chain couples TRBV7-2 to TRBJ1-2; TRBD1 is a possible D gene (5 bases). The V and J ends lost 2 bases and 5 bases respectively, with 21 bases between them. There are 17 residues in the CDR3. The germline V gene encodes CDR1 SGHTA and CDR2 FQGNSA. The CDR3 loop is CASSLTHSVMGGYGYTF. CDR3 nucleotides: TGTGCCAGCAGCTTAACTCATTCGGTAATGGGGGGATATGGCTACACCTTC.

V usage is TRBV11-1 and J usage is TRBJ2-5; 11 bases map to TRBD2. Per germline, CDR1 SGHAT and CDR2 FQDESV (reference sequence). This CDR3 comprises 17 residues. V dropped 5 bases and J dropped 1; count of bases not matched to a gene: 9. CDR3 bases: TGTGCCAGCAGCCCTCTACTAGCGGGGGATGCCCAAGAGACCCAGTACTTC. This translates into CASSPLLAGDAQETQYF.

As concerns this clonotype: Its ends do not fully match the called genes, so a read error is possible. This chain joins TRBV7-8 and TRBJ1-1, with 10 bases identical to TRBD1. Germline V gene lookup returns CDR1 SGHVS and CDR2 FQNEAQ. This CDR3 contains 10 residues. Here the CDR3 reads CASSSWTGGF. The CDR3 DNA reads TGTGCCAGCAGCTCATGGACAGGGGGCTTT.

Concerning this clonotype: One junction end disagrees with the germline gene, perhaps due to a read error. The CDR3 DNA follows: TGTGCCTGGAGTGTACTTGACGGCGCGCGCACCTTC. Amino acids: CAWSVLDGARTF. The chain joins TRBV29-1 to TRBJ1-2; no reliable D call. This CDR3 comprises 12 residues. Germline CDR1 reads SQVTM; CDR2 reads ANQGSEA.

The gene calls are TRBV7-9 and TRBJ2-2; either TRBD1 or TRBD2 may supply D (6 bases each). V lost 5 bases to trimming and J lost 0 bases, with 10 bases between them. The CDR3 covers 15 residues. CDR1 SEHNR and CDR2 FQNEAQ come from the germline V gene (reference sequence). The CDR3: CASSRGGSNTGELFF. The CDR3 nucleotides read TGTGCCAGCAGCCGAGGGGGGTCGAACACCGGGGAGCTGTTTTTT. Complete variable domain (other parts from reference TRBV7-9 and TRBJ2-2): DTGVSQNPRHKITKRGQNVTFRCDPISEHNRLYWYRQTLGQGPEFLTYFQNEAQLEKSRLLSDRFSAERPKGSFSTLEIQRTEQGDSAMYLCASSRGGSNTGELFFGEGSRLTVL.

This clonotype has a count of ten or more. In DNA form, the CDR3 reads TGTGCCAGCCGCGGCGGGTTATCGGGCAATCAGCCCCAGCATTTT. Translation: CASRGGLSGNQPQHF. The V and J genes are TRBV19 and TRBJ1-5; D gene unclear. The V gene lost 9 bases and the J gene lost 2 bases, with 17 bases spanning the gap. The CDR3 is made up of 15 amino acids. Germline loops: CDR1 LNHDA, CDR2 SQIVND (reference sequence).

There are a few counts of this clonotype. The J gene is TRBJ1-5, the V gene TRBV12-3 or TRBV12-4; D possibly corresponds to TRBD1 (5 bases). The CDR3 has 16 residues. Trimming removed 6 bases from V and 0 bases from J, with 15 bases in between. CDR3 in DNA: TGTGCCAGCAGCCCGGGGGGGTTCGTTAGCAATCAGCCCCAGCATTTT. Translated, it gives CASSPGGFVSNQPQHF.

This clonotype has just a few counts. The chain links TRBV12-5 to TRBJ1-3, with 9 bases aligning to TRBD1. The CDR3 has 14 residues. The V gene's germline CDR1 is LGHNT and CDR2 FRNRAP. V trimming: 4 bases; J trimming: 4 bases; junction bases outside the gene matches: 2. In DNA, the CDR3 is TGTGCTAGTGGTTCCGGACAGGGGGGAAACACCATATATTTT. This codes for CASGSGQGGNTIYF.

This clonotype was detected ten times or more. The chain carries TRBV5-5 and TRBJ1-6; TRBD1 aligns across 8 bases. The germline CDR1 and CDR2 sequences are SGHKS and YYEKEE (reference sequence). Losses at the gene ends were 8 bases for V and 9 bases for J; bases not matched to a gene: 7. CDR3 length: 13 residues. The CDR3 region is CASGTGVGSPLHF. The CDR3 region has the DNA TGTGCCAGTGGGACAGGAGTTGGTTCACCCCTCCACTTT.

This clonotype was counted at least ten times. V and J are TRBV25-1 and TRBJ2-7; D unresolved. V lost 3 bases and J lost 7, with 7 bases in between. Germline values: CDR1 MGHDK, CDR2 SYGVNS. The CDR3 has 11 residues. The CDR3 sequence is CASSDFSEQYF. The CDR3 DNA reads TGTGCCAGCAGTGATTTCTCTGAGCAGTACTTC.

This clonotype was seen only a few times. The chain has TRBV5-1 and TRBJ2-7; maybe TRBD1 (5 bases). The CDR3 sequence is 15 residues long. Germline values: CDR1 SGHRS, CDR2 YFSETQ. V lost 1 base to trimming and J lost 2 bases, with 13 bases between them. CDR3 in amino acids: CASSLSQGFPYEQYF. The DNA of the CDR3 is TGCGCCAGCAGCTTGAGTCAGGGCTTCCCCTACGAGCAGTACTTC.

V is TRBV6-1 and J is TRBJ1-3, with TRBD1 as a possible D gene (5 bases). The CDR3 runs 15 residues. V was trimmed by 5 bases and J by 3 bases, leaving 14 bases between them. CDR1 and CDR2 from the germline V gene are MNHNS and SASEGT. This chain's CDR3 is CASSTAGRVGNTIYF. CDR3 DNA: TGTGCCAGCAGTACCGCCGGCAGGGTTGGAAACACCATATATTTT.

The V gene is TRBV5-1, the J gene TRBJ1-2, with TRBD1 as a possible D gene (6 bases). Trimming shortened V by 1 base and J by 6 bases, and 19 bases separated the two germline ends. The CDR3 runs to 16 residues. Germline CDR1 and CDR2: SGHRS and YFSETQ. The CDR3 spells CASSLLPQGSVDGYTF. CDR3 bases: TGCGCCAGCAGCTTGTTGCCGCAGGGGTCGGTCGATGGCTACACCTTC.

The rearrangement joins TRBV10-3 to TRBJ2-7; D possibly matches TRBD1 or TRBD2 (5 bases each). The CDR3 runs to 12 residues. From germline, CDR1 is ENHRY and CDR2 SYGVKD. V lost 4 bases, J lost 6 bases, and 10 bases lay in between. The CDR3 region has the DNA TGTGCCATCAGTGGCCGGGACGGCGAGCAGTACTTC. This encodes CAISGRDGEQYF.

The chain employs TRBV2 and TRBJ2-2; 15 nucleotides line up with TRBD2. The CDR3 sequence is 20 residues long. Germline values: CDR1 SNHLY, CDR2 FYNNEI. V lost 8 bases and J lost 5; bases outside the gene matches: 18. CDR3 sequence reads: CASRLRLPGLAGGPTGELFF. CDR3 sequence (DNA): TGTGCCAGCCGACTTCGACTTCCGGGACTAGCGGGAGGACCGACCGGGGAGCTGTTTTTT.

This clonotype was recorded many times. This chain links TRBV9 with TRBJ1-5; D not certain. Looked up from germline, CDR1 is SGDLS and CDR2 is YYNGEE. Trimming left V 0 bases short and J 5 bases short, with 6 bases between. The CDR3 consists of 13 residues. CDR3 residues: CASSVGSHQPQHF. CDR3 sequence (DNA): TGTGCCAGCAGCGTAGGGTCCCATCAGCCCCAGCATTTT.

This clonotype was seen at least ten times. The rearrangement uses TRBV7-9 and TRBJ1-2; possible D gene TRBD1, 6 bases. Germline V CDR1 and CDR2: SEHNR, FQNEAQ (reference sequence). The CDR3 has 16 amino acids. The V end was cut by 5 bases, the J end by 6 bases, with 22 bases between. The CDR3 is CASSPDPGTFVNGYTF. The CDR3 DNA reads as TGTGCCAGCAGCCCGGACCCCGGGACATTCGTAAATGGCTACACCTTC.

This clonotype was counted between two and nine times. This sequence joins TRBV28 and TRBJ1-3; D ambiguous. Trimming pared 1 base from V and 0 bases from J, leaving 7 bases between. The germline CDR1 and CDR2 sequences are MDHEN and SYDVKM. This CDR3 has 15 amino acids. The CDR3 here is CASSLLQISGNTIYF. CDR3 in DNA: TGTGCCAGCAGTTTATTACAGATCTCTGGAAACACCATATATTTT.

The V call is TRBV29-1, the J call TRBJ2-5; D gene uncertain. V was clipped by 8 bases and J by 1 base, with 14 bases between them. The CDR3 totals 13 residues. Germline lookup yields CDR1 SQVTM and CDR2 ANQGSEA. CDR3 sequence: CSQGSAFQETQYF. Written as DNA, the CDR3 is TGCAGCCAAGGTTCGGCTTTCCAAGAGACCCAGTACTTC.

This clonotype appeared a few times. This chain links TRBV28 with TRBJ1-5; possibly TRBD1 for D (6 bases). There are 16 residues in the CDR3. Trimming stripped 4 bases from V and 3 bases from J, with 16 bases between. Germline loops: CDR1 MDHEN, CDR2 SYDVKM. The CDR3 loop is CASSSLEGHVNQPQHF. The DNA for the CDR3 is TGTGCCAGCAGTTCCCTGGAGGGACACGTCAATCAGCCCCAGCATTTT.

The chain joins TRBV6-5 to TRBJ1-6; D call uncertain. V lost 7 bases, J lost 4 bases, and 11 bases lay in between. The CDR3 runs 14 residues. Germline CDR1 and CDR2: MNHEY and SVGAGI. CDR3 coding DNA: TGTGCCAGCACGTCGGACGGATATAATTCACCCCTCCACTTT. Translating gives CASTSDGYNSPLHF.

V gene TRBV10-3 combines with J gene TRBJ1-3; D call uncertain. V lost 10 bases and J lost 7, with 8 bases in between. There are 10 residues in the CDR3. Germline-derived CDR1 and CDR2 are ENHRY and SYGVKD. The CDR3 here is CATTSNTIYF. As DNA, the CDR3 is TGTGCCACCACCTCGAACACCATATATTTT.

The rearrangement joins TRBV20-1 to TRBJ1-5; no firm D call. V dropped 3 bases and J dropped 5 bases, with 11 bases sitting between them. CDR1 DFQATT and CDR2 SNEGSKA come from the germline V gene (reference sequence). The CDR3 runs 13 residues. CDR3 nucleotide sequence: TGCAGTGCTAGTCTTCTAGCTGATCAGCCCCAGCATTTT. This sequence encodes CSASLLADQPQHF.

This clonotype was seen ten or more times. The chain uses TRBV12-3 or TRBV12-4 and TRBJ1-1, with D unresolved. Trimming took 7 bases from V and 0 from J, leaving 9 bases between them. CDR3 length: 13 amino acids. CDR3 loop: CASTPMMNTEAFF. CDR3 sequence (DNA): TGTGCCAGCACCCCGATGATGAACACTGAAGCTTTCTTT.

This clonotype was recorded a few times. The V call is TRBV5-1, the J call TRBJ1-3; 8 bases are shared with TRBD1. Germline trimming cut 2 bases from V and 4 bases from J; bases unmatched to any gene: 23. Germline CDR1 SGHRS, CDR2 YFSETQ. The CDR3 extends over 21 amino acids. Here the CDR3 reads CASSLYPGTGPIRTGGNTIYF. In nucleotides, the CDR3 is TGCGCCAGCAGCTTATACCCCGGGACAGGCCCCATTCGGACTGGCGGAAACACCATATATTTT.

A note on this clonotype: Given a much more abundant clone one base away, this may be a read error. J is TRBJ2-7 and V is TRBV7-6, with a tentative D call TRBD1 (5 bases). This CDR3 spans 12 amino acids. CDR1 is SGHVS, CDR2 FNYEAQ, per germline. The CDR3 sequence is CTSSFSGNEQYF. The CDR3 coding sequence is TGTACCAGCAGCTTCTCAGGGAACGAGCAGTACTTC.

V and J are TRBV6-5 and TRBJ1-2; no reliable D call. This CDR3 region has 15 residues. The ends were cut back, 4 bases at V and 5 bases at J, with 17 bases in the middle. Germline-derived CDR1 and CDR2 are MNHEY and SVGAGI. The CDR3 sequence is CASSFPSGVRYGYTF. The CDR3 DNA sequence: TGTGCCAGCAGTTTCCCGTCAGGAGTTCGGTATGGCTACACCTTC.